A selection of T cell receptor beta chains follows, all from one sample in a study of blood T cell repertoires in COVID-19. Clones were sequenced by immunoSEQ multiplex PCR, and TCRdb holds only the in-frame ones, with some missing. The sample records 250,000 to 400,000 clones, around 90% being singletons. Sequencing was done on a sample of peripheral blood. These receptors all stem from a man aged 50-60 years with active or convalescent COVID-19. CDR3s include the opening cysteine and the closing phenylalanine or tryptophan. The D gene is left open where the match is weak. Only some rows state a clone size, as once, few, many or a class for expanded clones.

j_gene | abundance | v_gene | d_gene | CDR3nt | CDR3aa
TRBJ2-6 | - | TRBV18 | - | TGTGCCAGCTCACCAAGGACAACCATCTCTGGGGCCAACGTCCTGACTTTC | CASSPRTTISGANVLTF
TRBJ1-2 | - | TRBV25-1 | TRBD1 | TGTGCCAGCAGTGAATATATTCTCGGGACAGGACTTGGCTACACCTTC | CASSEYILGTGLGYTF
TRBJ2-5 | - | TRBV2 | - | TGTGCCAGCAGTCCCGACACCCAGCAAGAGACCCAGTACTTC | CASSPDTQQETQYF
TRBJ1-2 | - | TRBV7-3 | - | TGTGCCAGCAGCCCGACCGGGACAAGGGGCTACACCTTC | CASSPTGTRGYTF
TRBJ1-2 | - | TRBV6-6 | TRBD1 | TGTGCCAGCAGTTACTCTAGGCAGGGGGTGAGGAGCTACACCTTC | CASSYSRQGVRSYTF
TRBJ2-7 | - | TRBV10-3 | - | TGTGCCATCAGTGCGGACACAGTATCCTACGAGCAGTACTTC | CAISADTVSYEQYF
TRBJ1-5 | once | TRBV7-2 | TRBD1 | TGTGCCAGCAGCTTAGGAGACAGGGTACATCAGCCCCAGCATTTT | CASSLGDRVHQPQHF
TRBJ1-1 | - | TRBV28 | TRBD1 | TGTGCCAGCAGCCCTGACAGGGGGGGAGTCACTGAAGCTTTCTTT | CASSPDRGGVTEAFF
TRBJ1-5 | - | TRBV6-4 | - | TGTGCCAGCAGTTATGATCAAGGGAGTTATAGCAATCAGCCCCAGCATTTT | CASSYDQGSYSNQPQHF
TRBJ2-3 | - | TRBV6-2/TRBV6-3 | - | TGTGCCAGCAGTTCCGTTACTAGCCGCCCTGTGAGAGATACGCAGTATTTT | CASSSVTSRPVRDTQYF
TRBJ2-3 | - | TRBV2 | TRBD2 | TGTGCCAGCAGTCCCCGGACTAGCGGGAGCGATACGCAGTATTTT | CASSPRTSGSDTQYF
TRBJ1-1 | - | TRBV19 | - | TGTGCCAGTAGTGTCGGGAGCATGAACACTGAAGCTTTCTTT | CASSVGSMNTEAFF
TRBJ2-1 | - | TRBV11-2 | TRBD1 | TGTGCCAGCAGCTTAGGGACAGGGTTGGACAATGAGCAGTTCTTC | CASSLGTGLDNEQFF
TRBJ1-5 | - | TRBV3-1/TRBV3-2 | - | TGTGCCAGCAGCTTAAGGGGGGGAAGTCAGCCCCAGCATTTT | CASSLRGGSQPQHF
TRBJ2-2 | few | TRBV7-3 | - | TGTGCCAGCAGCGTGACTGCAACCGGGGAGCTGTTTTTT | CASSVTATGELFF
TRBJ2-1 | - | TRBV6-1 | - | TGTGCCAGCAGCGAAAGCGGGGCTACAGGGCGAAATGAGCAGTTCTTC | CASSESGATGRNEQFF
TRBJ2-7 | few | TRBV18 | TRBD2 | TGTGCCAGCTCACCCCCCGGGAGGGCCCAAGAGCAGTACTTC | CASSPPGRAQEQYF
TRBJ2-1 | once | TRBV21-1 | - | TGTGCCAGCAGCAGCCAACGACAGGTCCCGCTTTCCTTCTCCTACAATGAGCAGTTCTTC | CASSSQRQVPLSFSYNEQFF
TRBJ2-2 | once | TRBV2 | TRBD2 | TGTGCCAGCAAGGGTCGGGAGGTTGGCGGGGAGCTGTTTTTT | CASKGREVGGELFF
TRBJ2-5 | - | TRBV6-6 | TRBD1 | TGTGCCAGCAGTCTTATGAGGACAGGGGCCCTGGAACAAGAGACCCAGTACTTC | CASSLMRTGALEQETQYF
TRBJ2-7 | - | TRBV6-2/TRBV6-3 | TRBD2 | TGTGCCAGCAGTTGGCCGGGACTAGCTTCCTACGAGCAGTACTTC | CASSWPGLASYEQYF
TRBJ2-4 | few | TRBV29-1 | - | TGCAGCGTCCAAGCAGCCAAAAACATTCAGTACTTC | CSVQAAKNIQYF
TRBJ2-7 | - | TRBV2 | TRBD2 | TGTGCCAGCAGTGGAGACAGGGGACTAGCGGGAGGTTCCTACGAGCAGTACTTC | CASSGDRGLAGGSYEQYF
TRBJ1-5 | - | TRBV6-5 | TRBD1 | TGTGCCAGCAGGGACAGGGGAGCAAATCAGCCCCAGCATTTT | CASRDRGANQPQHF
TRBJ1-1 | - | TRBV28 | TRBD1 | TGTGCCAGCAGTACCGACAGGGCCGCTTGGGGCACTGAAGCTTTCTTT | CASSTDRAAWGTEAFF
TRBJ1-5 | - | TRBV6-6 | TRBD1 | TGTGCCAGCAGAAGGGACAGCAGTTTCTATCAGCCCCAGCATTTT | CASRRDSSFYQPQHF
TRBJ1-4 | - | TRBV28 | TRBD1 | TGTGCCAGCACTATCTCGGGACAGGGCAATGAAAAACTGTTTTTT | CASTISGQGNEKLFF
TRBJ1-5 | - | TRBV28 | TRBD1 | TGTGCCAGCAGTGCGTCCGGGACAGGGGGCAATCAGCCCCAGCATTTT | CASSASGTGGNQPQHF
TRBJ2-1 | - | TRBV4-3 | TRBD1 | TGCGCCAGCAGCCAAACTAACAGGGGTTATGAGCAGTTCTTC | CASSQTNRGYEQFF
TRBJ1-1 | many | TRBV12-3/TRBV12-4 | TRBD1 | TGTGCCAGCAGTTGGCCAGGGGGCCGTCGAGCTTTCTTT | CASSWPGGRRAFF
TRBJ1-2 | once | TRBV27 | - | TGTGCCAGCAGCCCACGCACGGGAGGCGGCTATGGCTACACCTTC | CASSPRTGGGYGYTF
TRBJ2-2 | - | TRBV5-8 | - | TGTGCCAGCAGCCGTGATATGACAGACACCGGGGAGCTGTTTTTT | CASSRDMTDTGELFF
TRBJ1-1 | - | TRBV2 | - | TGTGCCAGCAGTGAATTCGGTGTGAACACTGAAGCTTTCTTT | CASSEFGVNTEAFF
TRBJ1-6 | once | TRBV6-6 | - | TGTGCCAGCAGTTACTCGCAGGGCATCAAAAATTCACCCCTCCACTTT | CASSYSQGIKNSPLHF
TRBJ2-7 | - | TRBV5-1 | TRBD2 | TGCGCCAGCAGCTTGGTCGGGACTATCACCTACGAGCAGTACTTC | CASSLVGTITYEQYF
TRBJ2-7 | - | TRBV2 | - | TGTGCCAGCAGTGAAGGGACTATTCCCTACGAGCAGTACTTC | CASSEGTIPYEQYF
TRBJ1-2 | - | TRBV6-5 | TRBD1 | TGTGCCAGCAGCCGGGACAGGGGCTATTATGGCTACACCTTC | CASSRDRGYYGYTF
TRBJ1-5 | - | TRBV7-8 | TRBD1 | TGTGCCAGCAGCGGAACAGGGGTTGAGGGAGGTCAGCCCCAGCATTTT | CASSGTGVEGGQPQHF
TRBJ2-3 | - | TRBV6-4 | TRBD2 | TGTGCCAGCAGTGACTTGCGACTAGCGGGAGGTTCCACAGATACGCAGTATTTT | CASSDLRLAGGSTDTQYF
TRBJ2-3 | - | TRBV4-3 | TRBD2 | TGCGCCAGCAGCCAAGATTGGCGGGGGGGCCCAGATACGCAGTATTTT | CASSQDWRGGPDTQYF
TRBJ2-1 | - | TRBV10-3 | TRBD2 | TGTGCCATCAGTATAGCGGGGGACGAGCAGTTCTTC | CAISIAGDEQFF
TRBJ1-1 | - | TRBV2 | TRBD1 | TGTGCCAGCACCGATTGGACAGGGGGGGAAGGGACTGAAGCTTTCTTT | CASTDWTGGEGTEAFF